Sequencing of this TCR beta chain was carried out in a study of shared clonotypes between healthy human individuals (dated by TCRdb to between 2020 and 2021). Study-wide context: Three men and two women, aged 18 to 49 years, made up the cohort. For each donor, CD4 naive and CD4 memory were each given three plates, CD8 naive was given two plates, and CD8 memory was given one plate. Blood TCR repertoires of about five healthy adults were deeply sequenced to estimate repertoire size and the extent of clonotype sharing between individuals. To increase sequencing depth and limit assay-specific biases, TCR repertoire library preparation and sequencing were carried out by different laboratories using diverse techniques. Leukapheresis yielded between about 0.94 and 8.9 billion PBMCs per donor.

Using the deep immunoSEQ assay, multiplex PCR amplified TCR CDR3 regions from genomic DNA. Extracted genomic DNA from each cell subset was spread evenly across all wells of several immunoSEQ 96-well plates, with each plate serving as a replicate. For sorted subsets, roughly 200 ng of genomic DNA, equivalent to some 30,000 T cell genomes, went into each replicate PCR. The purified libraries were quantified using a Qubit 3.0 fluorometer, sized with a Bioanalyzer 2100, and then quantified again using the KAPA Library Quantification kit. A separate single-read 150-cycle Illumina NextSeq 550 flow cell was used to sequence each immunoSEQ 96-well plate. The original methods were these. The immunoSEQ output contained only junctional sequences without quality scores, so filtering could not match that applied to full-length reads. Sequences were annotated with PyIR, a Python wrapper for IgBLAST v1.9, using IMGT germline references to assign V/J genes and CDR3. Reads were filtered out if the reads had weak V/J assignments (E-value above 1e-6), no CDR3, stop codons, out-of-frame junctions, or ambiguous translated residues. A V3J clonotype was defined by an identical inferred V gene, J gene, and CDR3 amino acid sequence. To compute the percentage overlap between repertoires, the number of shared unique clonotypes was divided by the size of the smaller repertoire. Repertoire richness was assessed with RTK rarefaction, the Chao1 estimator, and Recon v2.1 estimates of unobserved clonotypes. For all TCRbeta clonotypes obtained by the gDNA method from four donors, generation probabilities were computed with OLGA. TCRdb carries this immuneACCESS record with in-frame sequences only. Its versions omit some clonotypes, under half of them owing to an unresolved V gene in the studies checked, with the rest unexplained. V, J and clone size were drawn from that table, and D and trimming were deduced from the DNA. The sample contains around 1.9 million clones, about 93% of them found a single time. Over 1.5% of the sample rests with the top ten.

CD8 naive samples consisted of CD45RO-negative cells that were positively selected for CCR7, yielding a CD45RA+CCR7+ population without TemRA cells. Healthy HIV-negative adults with no recently reported acute infections or vaccinations were included as donors. All donors were Caucasian adults living in Nashville, Tennessee, USA. Blood was obtained by leukapheresis, after which PBMCs were separated by Ficoll-Histopaque density gradient centrifugation and cryopreserved in liquid nitrogen vapor phase. Analytical flow cytometry was used to check the purity and quantity of every magnetically sorted T cell population. From each sorted fraction, genomic DNA was isolated and quantified by UV absorbance on a Nanodrop 2000c. As for this clone: Its antigen has not been determined. Within one base of it there is no much larger clone, and no base qualities were kept.

The full study reports these points: Because the study included only a small number of donors, the genetic and exposure-history diversity represented was limited. Incomplete sequencing was indicated by rarefaction of sorted-subset datasets, despite the large sequencing depth. Larger estimated clonotype richness was generally found for naive subsets than for memory subsets. Roughly 5% of naive CD4, 3.5% of naive CD8, around 2.3% of memory CD4, and 0.4% of memory CD8 clonotypes were shared across several donors. Pairwise subsampling indicated that sequencing depth was expected to affect the degree of clonotype sharing among donors. Compared with non-shared clonotypes, clonotypes shared by all four sorted-subset donors had higher generation probabilities. Sampling was restricted to blood, and TCR repertoires in tissue are likely to differ from TCR repertoires in blood.

Via the germline V gene, CDR1 is SGDLS and CDR2 YYNGEE. From the cysteine through the phenylalanine, the CDR3 covers 15 amino acids. Left in the record is the CDR3 DNA by itself, 45 bases read in frame from the first base. A distance of 18 bases separates the germline ends of V and J, which lose 3 bases and 6 bases respectively. This chain is built from TRBV9 and TRBJ2-5; possibly the D gene is TRBD2, per 6 matching bases. Sequencing was carried out using naive CD8+ T cells from PBMCs. The sample's cell subset or site label is to be understood as: CD45RA+CCR7+. This TCR was sampled from a man aged 18 to 35 in good health. Some clones in this sample may be carry-over from other donors' samples. The CDR3 is CASSEGWDGRKTQYF. The nucleotide sequence reads as follows: TGTGCCAGCAGCGAGGGATGGGACGGGAGAAAGACCCAGTACTTC.